Following are 23 T cell receptor beta chains from one sample sequenced in a study of OX40 agonist ivuxolimab in advanced cancers. TCRdb keeps only in-frame clones here, not all; method: immunoSEQ multiplex PCR. Of tens of thousands of clones listed, roughly 85% were seen once; the top ten hold about 4.2%. The specimen comprised CD4+ or CD8+ T cells sorted from blood, sampled in a trial of the OX40 agonist ivuxolimab. These TCRs come from an adult with an advanced solid tumor such as melanoma, head and neck, liver or kidney cancer.

The genes are TRBV6-5 and TRBJ2-3; D gene unclear. The CDR3 sequence is 11 residues long. The germline V and J ends were trimmed by 5 bases and 6 bases, with 6 bases remaining between them. Germline CDR1 MNHEY, CDR2 SVGAGI. Written as DNA, the CDR3 is TGTGCCAGCAGTCAGACGGATACGCAGTATTTT. As protein: CASSQTDTQYF.

The genes are TRBV14 and TRBJ2-5; 7 bases are shared with TRBD2. Per the germline V gene, CDR1 is SGHDN and CDR2 is FVKESK. This CDR3 is 14 amino acids long. With 1 base clipped from V and 5 bases from J, the junction kept 4 bases outside the gene matches. CDR3 sequence: CASSQAGRAETQYF. The DNA for the CDR3 is TGTGCCAGCAGCCAAGCAGGGAGGGCGGAGACCCAGTACTTC.

In this sample, this clone turned up a few times. The chain combines TRBV7-2 with TRBJ2-7; D call uncertain. Germline loops: CDR1 SGHTA, CDR2 FQGNSA. The CDR3 is 13 amino acids. V was cut by 5 bases and J by 3 bases, with 11 bases left in between. Here the CDR3 DNA reads TGTGCCAGCAGCAAGGTTGCCAACTACGAGCAGTACTTC. This translates into CASSKVANYEQYF.

V gene TRBV5-6 combines with J gene TRBJ2-5; possibly TRBD1 for D (5 bases). CDR1 is SGHDT, CDR2 YYEEEE, per germline. CDR3 size: 13 residues. V lost 5 bases to trimming and J lost 5 bases, with 13 bases between them. As DNA, the CDR3 is TGTGCCAGCAGAAATGCAGGGATGGAGACCCAGTACTTC. It specifies CASRNAGMETQYF.

This chain uses TRBV5-5 with TRBJ1-1; D may be TRBD1 (6 bases). CDR3 length: 14 amino acids. The germline V and J ends were trimmed by 0 bases and 0 bases, with 6 bases remaining between them. Germline values: CDR1 SGHKS, CDR2 YYEKEE (reference sequence). The CDR3 bases are TGTGCCAGCAGCTTGGGACAGGTGAACACTGAAGCTTTCTTT. It codes for CASSLGQVNTEAFF. Filled out from reference TRBV5-5 and TRBJ1-1, the complete variable domain reads DAGVTQSPTHLIKTRGQQVTLRCSPISGHKSVSWYQQVLGQGPQFIFQYYEKEERGRGNFPDRFSARQFPNYSSELNVNALLLGDSALYLCASSLGQVNTEAFFGQGTRLTVV.

In its sample, this clone was seen a few times. The V and J genes are TRBV27 and TRBJ2-1; D ambiguous. Germline CDR1 reads MNHEY; CDR2 reads SMNVEV (reference sequence). CDR3 size: 14 residues. V lost 6 bases and J 0 bases, leaving 9 bases between the germline ends. CDR3 in amino acids: CASRGSSSYNEQFF. The CDR3 DNA sequence: TGTGCCAGCAGGGGGTCTAGCTCCTACAATGAGCAGTTCTTC.

CDR3 loop: CASSYSWGNTIYF. CDR3 sequence (DNA): TGTGCCAGCAGTTACTCCTGGGGAAACACCATATATTTT. The gene calls are TRBV6-5 and TRBJ1-3; D uncertain. V shed 0 bases and J shed 4 bases, with 4 bases lying between them. Germline V lookup: CDR1 MNHEY, CDR2 SVGAGI. This CDR3 is built from 13 residues.

The chain uses TRBV2 and TRBJ2-5, with TRBD1 identical over 7 bases. With 6 bases clipped from V and 5 bases from J, the junction kept 9 bases outside the gene matches. The CDR3 has 14 amino acids. From germline, CDR1 is SNHLY and CDR2 FYNNEI. The CDR3 DNA follows: TGTGCCAGCAGAGGGGACAGTAGGACGGAGACCCAGTACTTC. This gives the protein CASRGDSRTETQYF.

The chain recombines TRBV5-1 with TRBJ2-1; D perhaps matches TRBD1 (5 bases). This CDR3 spans 13 amino acids. Between the trimmed V and J ends, which lost 0 bases and 9 bases, there was a span of 10 bases. CDR1 and CDR2 (germline): SGHRS, YFSETQ. The CDR3 DNA is TGCGCCAGCAGCTTGGTCGACAGAGGTGAGCAGTTCTTC. Protein sequence: CASSLVDRGEQFF. The full variable domain, in which reference TRBV5-1 and TRBJ2-1 provide the parts outside the CDR3, is KAGVTQTPRYLIKTRGQQVTLSCSPISGHRSVSWYQQTPGQGLQFLFEYFSETQRNKGNFPGRFSGRQFSNSRSEMNVSTLELGDSALYLCASSLVDRGEQFFGPGTRLTVL.

Here the CDR3 DNA reads TGTGCCAGCAGTTTAGGAAGGACAGGGGGCCCAAATCAGCCCCAGCATTTT. Translating gives CASSLGRTGGPNQPQHF. The chain links TRBV28 to TRBJ1-5; 11 bases map to TRBD1. V trimming: 2 bases; J trimming: 4 bases; junction bases outside the gene matches: 7. Germline CDR1 MDHEN, CDR2 SYDVKM. The CDR3 consists of 17 residues. The entire variable domain, with the rest obtained from reference TRBV28 and TRBJ1-5, is as follows: DVKVTQSSRYLVKRTGEKVFLECVQDMDHENMFWYRQDPGLGLRLIYFSYDVKMKEKGDIPEGYSVSREKKERFSLILESASTNQTSMYLCASSLGRTGGPNQPQHFGDGTRLSIL.

The chain combines TRBV6-5 with TRBJ1-2, with D perhaps TRBD1 (5 bases). V lost 2 bases and J lost 4, with 8 bases in between. The CDR3 spans 13 residues. Germline V CDR1 and CDR2: MNHEY, SVGAGI. The DNA of the CDR3 is TGTGCCAGCAGTTACGCTGGGGCCTATGGCTACACCTTC. Translation: CASSYAGAYGYTF.

This clone has just a few counts. The chain has TRBV28 and TRBJ2-4; D perhaps matches TRBD2 (6 bases). From germline, CDR1 is MDHEN and CDR2 SYDVKM. Trimming took off 7 bases at V and 1 base at J, with 26 bases between the two ends. CDR3 length: 19 amino acids. The CDR3 bases are TGTGCCAGCACTCCAAGCGGGTCGGGTCGGGGTTCCGCCAAAAACATTCAGTACTTC. Its translation: CASTPSGSGRGSAKNIQYF.

The chain uses TRBV11-2 and TRBJ2-5; TRBD2 matches at 7 bases. CDR3 length equals 15 residues. V lost 10 bases to trimming and J lost 4 bases; unmatched junction nucleotides: 15. Germline V gene sequence: CDR1 SGHAT, CDR2 FQNNGV. This CDR3 reads CATRPSGVLGETQYF. CDR3 DNA sequence: TGTGCCACACGTCCTAGCGGTGTCTTGGGAGAGACCCAGTACTTC.

This chain uses TRBV30 with TRBJ1-2; D is unclear. The germline CDR1 and CDR2 sequences are GTSNPN and SVGIG (reference sequence). The CDR3 consists of 13 residues. Trimming left V 7 bases short and J 0 bases short, with 12 bases between. CDR3 sequence: CAFSGSPNYGYTF. CDR3 bases: TGTGCCTTCTCCGGGAGTCCTAACTATGGCTACACCTTC.

The rearrangement uses TRBV2 and TRBJ1-1; TRBD1 matches 10 bases. Germline V gives CDR1 SNHLY, CDR2 FYNNEI. The V segment lost 9 bases and the J segment 5 bases; nucleotides outside the gene matches: 12. This CDR3 has 15 amino acids. As DNA, the CDR3 is TGTGCCAGATCCTCCCGGGGACAGGGGCTAACTGAAGCTTTCTTT. As protein: CARSSRGQGLTEAFF.

The chain employs TRBV5-6 and TRBJ2-2; 9 nucleotides align to TRBD2. Unmatched junction bases numbered 9, after V lost 4 bases and J lost 5 bases. From germline, CDR1 is SGHDT and CDR2 YYEEEE. This CDR3 is 16 amino acids long. Here the CDR3 DNA reads TGTGCCAGCAGCCGAAGCGGGGGGCCGGGGACCGGGGAGCTGTTTTTT. Translation gives CASSRSGGPGTGELFF.

The chain joins TRBV27 to TRBJ2-1, with 9 positions matching TRBD2. In germline, CDR1 is MNHEY, CDR2 SMNVEV (reference sequence). The CDR3 is 15 amino acids. V lost 5 bases, J lost 4 bases, and 6 bases stayed unmatched. The CDR3 DNA reads as TGTGCCAGCAGTGCCGCGGGGGGGCTTTACAATGAGCAGTTCTTC. This sequence encodes CASSAAGGLYNEQFF.

The J gene is TRBJ2-2, the V gene TRBV11-2; possible D gene TRBD2, 5 bases. This CDR3 region has 15 residues. CDR1 is SGHAT, CDR2 FQNNGV, per germline. The V end was cut by 1 base, the J end by 4 bases, with 10 bases between. CDR3 coding DNA: TGTGCCAGCAGCTTAGCGGGATGGTCCACCGGGGAGCTGTTTTTT. Its protein product is CASSLAGWSTGELFF.

The V gene is TRBV5-4, the J gene TRBJ2-5; D might be TRBD2 (5 bases). The CDR3 has 14 amino acids. Germline V lookup: CDR1 SGHNT, CDR2 YYREEE (reference sequence). V shed 2 bases and J shed 1 base, with 9 bases lying between them. CDR3 in amino acids: CASSLGLSQETQYF. The DNA of the CDR3 is TGTGCCAGCAGCTTAGGACTGTCCCAAGAGACCCAGTACTTC.

This clone was seen only a few times. V is TRBV6-6 and J is TRBJ2-5; D gene ambiguous. The germline gives CDR1 MNHNY, CDR2 SVGAGI (reference sequence). V dropped 2 bases and J dropped 4 bases, with 11 bases sitting between them. The CDR3 totals 14 residues. The CDR3 region is CASSYGLLGETQYF. The CDR3 DNA reads TGTGCCAGCAGTTACGGGTTGCTCGGAGAGACCCAGTACTTC.

The rearrangement links TRBV19 to TRBJ2-3; 7 bases match TRBD1. The length of the CDR3 is 15 residues. CDR1 is LNHDA and CDR2 is SQIVND in the germline V gene (reference sequence). J gave up 1 base and V 4 bases, and 5 bases lay outside the gene matches. CDR3 amino acids: CASSSQGVGTDTQYF. The DNA for the CDR3 is TGTGCCAGTAGTAGCCAGGGGGTAGGCACAGATACGCAGTATTTT.

The rearrangement links TRBV6-1 to TRBJ1-1; the match to TRBD1 covers 8 bases. The CDR3 consists of 15 residues. Germline CDR1 reads MNHNS; CDR2 reads SASEGT. V shed 2 bases, J shed 2 bases, and the junction held 4 bases outside the gene matches. CDR3 bases: TGTGCCAGCAGTGAACGGGGACAGGTAAACACTGAAGCTTTCTTT. This encodes CASSERGQVNTEAFF.

The chain carries TRBV4-1 and TRBJ2-5; weak D call: TRBD2 (6 bases). V was pared by 5 bases and J by 0 bases, with 13 bases between. Germline V lookup: CDR1 MGHRA, CDR2 YSYEKL. This CDR3 has 15 residues. The DNA for the CDR3 is TGCGCCAGCAGCGGCGCGGGGAGGTACCAAGAGACCCAGTACTTC. Translation: CASSGAGRYQETQYF.